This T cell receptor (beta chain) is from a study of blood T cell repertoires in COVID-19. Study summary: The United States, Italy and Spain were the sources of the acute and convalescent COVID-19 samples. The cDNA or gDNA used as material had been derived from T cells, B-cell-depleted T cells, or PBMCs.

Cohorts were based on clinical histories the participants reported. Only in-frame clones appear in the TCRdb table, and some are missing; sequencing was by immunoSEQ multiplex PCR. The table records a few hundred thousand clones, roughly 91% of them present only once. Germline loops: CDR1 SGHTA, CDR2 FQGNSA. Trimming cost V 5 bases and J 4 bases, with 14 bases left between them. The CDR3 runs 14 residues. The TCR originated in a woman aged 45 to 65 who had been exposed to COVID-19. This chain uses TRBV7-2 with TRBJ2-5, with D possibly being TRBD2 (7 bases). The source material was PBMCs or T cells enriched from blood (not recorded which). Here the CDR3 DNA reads TGTGCCAGCAGCCGGGGGGCCTTGGGAGAGACCCAGTACTTC. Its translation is CASSRGALGETQYF.